Shown below are 14 T cell receptor beta chains from a single sample sequenced in a study of beta chain features in type 1 diabetes. All of the isolated RNA was reverse transcribed, so expressed TCRB transcripts were sequenced. The assay was immunoSEQ multiplex PCR, and TCRdb's table has in-frame clones only and misses some. The sample lists some 240,000 clones, about a tenth occurring once. Sequencing was done on a sample of central memory CD4+ T cells from blood. Receptors were obtained from a man younger than 35 in good health.

The rearrangement uses TRBV29-1 and TRBJ2-7; the match to TRBD1 covers 8 bases. The germline V gene encodes CDR1 SQVTM and CDR2 ANQGSEA. CDR3 length: 14 amino acids. Unmatched junction bases numbered 9, after V lost 2 bases and J lost 6 bases. CDR3: CSVEPWTGSSEQYF. The CDR3 bases are TGCAGCGTTGAACCCTGGACAGGGAGTAGCGAGCAGTACTTC.

The rearrangement joins TRBV10-1 to TRBJ1-1; D unresolved. The CDR3 spans 13 residues. V lost 4 bases and J lost 1, with 7 bases in between. Germline CDR1 reads WNHNN; CDR2 reads SYGVQD (reference sequence). CDR3 coding DNA: TGCGCCAGCAGTGGGGCGCGGAACACTGAAGCTTTCTTT. Protein sequence: CASSGARNTEAFF.

This clone has more than one count but fewer than ten. Other DNA sequences in the sample encode the same CDR3. Here the CDR3 reads CASSLGTHNEQFF. In DNA, the CDR3 is TGCGCCAGCAGCTTGGGGACTCACAATGAGCAGTTCTTC. The chain uses TRBV5-1 and TRBJ2-1; a weak D match, TRBD2 (5 bases). This CDR3 has 13 residues. The germline CDR1 and CDR2 sequences are SGHRS and YFSETQ. The V end lost 0 bases, the J end lost 5 bases, and 6 bases lay between the germline ends.

A few counts support this clone. The chain joins TRBV5-1 to TRBJ2-1; TRBD2 is a possible D gene (6 bases). Germline lookup yields CDR1 SGHRS and CDR2 YFSETQ. The length of the CDR3 is 14 residues. Trimming took 1 base from V and 9 from J, leaving 14 bases between them. CDR3 nucleotide sequence: TGCGCCAGCAGCTTGCCTAGCGCTGGAGTTGAGCAGTTCTTC. Translating it yields CASSLPSAGVEQFF.

This clone was detected only a few times. The chain carries TRBV5-1 and TRBJ2-1; D remains unclear. V lost 0 bases, J lost 6 bases, and 16 bases lay in between. Germline CDR1 SGHRS, CDR2 YFSETQ. This CDR3 has 16 residues. Written as DNA, the CDR3 is TGCGCCAGCAGCTTGGAGGCCAGGAGTAGGAGCAATGAGCAGTTCTTC. Translated, it gives CASSLEARSRSNEQFF.

This clone was seen a handful of times. This chain uses TRBV18 with TRBJ2-2; tentatively, D is TRBD2 (6 bases). Germline V gene sequence: CDR1 KGHSH, CDR2 LQKENI. V dropped 6 bases and J dropped 0 bases, with 14 bases sitting between them. The CDR3 has 16 amino acids. The CDR3 is CASSPGGTSNTGELFF. CDR3 nucleotides: TGTGCCAGCTCCCCGGGCGGGACTTCGAACACCGGGGAGCTGTTTTTT.

The J gene is TRBJ2-2, the V gene TRBV2; D unclear. The CDR3 contains 13 residues. The ends were cut back, 8 bases at V and 4 bases at J, with 11 bases in the middle. Germline values: CDR1 SNHLY, CDR2 FYNNEI. The CDR3 protein is CASGSLPTGELFF. CDR3 DNA: TGTGCCAGCGGGTCCCTTCCCACCGGGGAGCTGTTTTTT.

This chain connects TRBV4-1 to TRBJ2-5, with D possibly matching TRBD2 (6 bases). The J call may not be correct, given that the DNA end is closer to TRBJ2-7. From germline, CDR1 is MGHRA and CDR2 YSYEKL. This CDR3 has 14 residues. The CDR3 DNA follows: TGCGCCAGCAGCCAGTTAGCGGTTGTCTACGAGCAGTACTTC. Protein sequence: CASSQLAVVYEQYF.

Worth noting for this clone: Other DNA variants within this sample encode the same CDR3. The chain has TRBV5-1 and TRBJ2-5; 16 nucleotides agree with TRBD2. The germline V gene encodes CDR1 SGHRS and CDR2 YFSETQ. J gave up 3 bases and V 4 bases, and 3 bases lay outside the gene matches. This CDR3 is 16 amino acids long. CDR3 residues: CASSPGTSGREETQYF. In nucleotides, the CDR3 is TGCGCCAGCAGCCCCGGGACTAGCGGGAGGGAAGAGACCCAGTACTTC.

The V call is TRBV27, the J call TRBJ2-1; 14 nucleotides line up with TRBD2. V shed 6 bases, J shed 8 bases, and the junction held 6 bases outside the gene matches. Germline-derived CDR1 and CDR2 are MNHEY and SMNVEV (reference sequence). The CDR3 covers 15 residues. Written as DNA, the CDR3 is TGTGCCAGCAGGGCAGGACTAGCGGGAGGCGATGAGCAGTTCTTC. Residues: CASRAGLAGGDEQFF.

The CDR3 loop reads CSVRQLSYNEQFF. CDR3 DNA sequence: TGCAGCGTCCGTCAGTTATCCTACAATGAGCAGTTCTTC. The V call is TRBV29-1, the J call TRBJ2-1, with unresolved D. V shed 6 bases and J shed 1 base, with 10 bases lying between them. The CDR3 has 13 residues. Germline V gene lookup returns CDR1 SQVTM and CDR2 ANQGSEA.

This chain joins TRBV11-2 and TRBJ2-7; no clear D gene. The CDR3 is 17 amino acids. Trimming removed 5 bases from V and 5 bases from J, with 25 bases in between. Germline assignment: CDR1 SGHAT and CDR2 FQNNGV. CDR3 residues: CASSRTIGGWRENEQYF. The CDR3 nucleotides are TGTGCCAGCAGCCGTACAATTGGCGGATGGCGAGAAAACGAGCAGTACTTC.

CDR3 sequence (DNA): TGTGCCAGCAGTGGTCGGGCCGGGGGAGCAGATACGCAGTATTTT. Its translation: CASSGRAGGADTQYF. This chain links TRBV6-1 with TRBJ2-3; possible D gene TRBD2, 6 bases. In germline, CDR1 is MNHNS, CDR2 SASEGT. Deletions cut 4 bases from V and 4 bases from J, with 15 bases between. This CDR3 is built from 15 residues.

V and J are TRBV11-2 and TRBJ1-4, with D possibly matching TRBD1 (6 bases). CDR1 and CDR2 (germline): SGHAT, FQNNGV. Trimming removed 5 bases at V and 3 bases at J, with 22 bases between. The CDR3 length is 18 residues. CDR3 protein: CASSQEVANSGANEKLFF. Written as DNA, the CDR3 is TGTGCCAGCAGCCAAGAAGTTGCCAACTCAGGGGCTAATGAAAAACTGTTTTTT.